These 17 T cell receptor beta chains were all obtained from the same sample, sequenced in a study of T cells of healthy individuals. TCRdb re-called the 5' RACE reads through MiXCR, storing one row per CDR3 protein. The sample lists some 41,000 distinct CDR3 sequences; approximately 5% were seen once. The receptors come from a human donor in good health.

This clonotype was counted only a few times. The V gene is TRBV20-1, the J gene TRBJ1-2, with D unclear. Germline V gene sequence: CDR1 DFQATT, CDR2 SNEGSKA (reference sequence). The CDR3 is 10 residues long. Trimming pared 5 bases from V and 7 bases from J, leaving 8 bases between. The DNA for the CDR3 is TGCAGTGCTCAGGACTTTGGCTACACCTTC. Protein product: CSAQDFGYTF.

This clonotype came up many times. This chain joins TRBV6-1 and TRBJ1-2; 11 bases fit TRBD1. Germline values: CDR1 MNHNS, CDR2 SASEGT. V trimming: 3 bases; J trimming: 8 bases; junction bases outside the gene matches: 8. The length of the CDR3 is 15 residues. The DNA for the CDR3 is TGTGCCAGCAGTGAGGGGACAGGGGGTGTATACGGCTACACCTTC. Its protein product is CASSEGTGGVYGYTF.

At least ten counts were recorded for this clonotype. The chain is built from TRBV15 and TRBJ2-7; D gene ambiguous. V gave up 0 bases and J gave up 5 bases, with 11 bases separating them. Germline-derived CDR1 and CDR2 are LNHNV and YYDKDF (reference sequence). The CDR3 totals 14 residues. The CDR3 loop reads CATSRDLRYHEQYF. CDR3 coding DNA: TGTGCCACCAGCAGAGACCTCCGGTACCACGAGCAGTACTTC.

This clonotype was counted at least ten times. V usage is TRBV5-1 and J usage is TRBJ2-3; TRBD2 is a possible D gene (6 bases). The CDR3 length is 15 residues. CDR1 and CDR2 (germline): SGHRS, YFSETQ. V was trimmed by 0 bases and J by 3 bases, leaving 11 bases between them. This chain's CDR3 is CASSLGGGRTDTQYF. The CDR3 DNA is TGCGCCAGCAGCTTGGGAGGAGGGAGGACAGATACGCAGTATTTT.

This chain connects TRBV2 to TRBJ2-3; 9 bases are shared with TRBD1. J gave up 9 bases and V 6 bases, and 4 bases lay outside the gene matches. CDR1 and CDR2 (germline): SNHLY, FYNNEI. The CDR3 loop spans 12 amino acids. CDR3 sequence (DNA): TGTGCCAGCAGGGACAGGGGAGCGACGCAGTATTTT. Protein sequence: CASRDRGATQYF.

The chain couples TRBV29-1 to TRBJ1-2, with TRBD1 as a possible D gene (6 bases). Germline values: CDR1 SQVTM, CDR2 ANQGSEA. The V gene lost 3 bases and the J gene lost 0 bases, with 11 bases spanning the gap. The CDR3 runs to 14 residues. The CDR3 is CSVEGQGTNYGYTF. CDR3 sequence (DNA): TGCAGCGTTGAGGGGCAGGGGACTAACTATGGCTACACCTTC.

This CDR3 reads CASSKDTEAFF. CDR3 DNA sequence: TGTGCCAGCTCAAAAGACACTGAAGCTTTCTTT. The chain links TRBV18 to TRBJ1-1; no clear D gene. From germline, CDR1 is KGHSH and CDR2 LQKENI. This CDR3 region has 11 residues. The germline V and J ends were trimmed by 5 bases and 3 bases, with 4 bases remaining between them.

The table lists this clonotype with many counts. CDR3 protein: CSASRGPNTEAFF. CDR3 in DNA: TGCAGTGCTAGTAGGGGCCCGAACACTGAAGCTTTCTTT. J is TRBJ1-1 and V is TRBV20-1; possibly TRBD1 for D (5 bases). This CDR3 has 13 amino acids. V shed 3 bases and J shed 1 base, with 9 bases lying between them. Germline V lookup: CDR1 DFQATT, CDR2 SNEGSKA (reference sequence).

This clonotype was seen a handful of times. The rearrangement links TRBV7-2 to TRBJ2-1; D is undetermined. V gave up 1 base and J gave up 4 bases, with 11 bases separating them. CDR3 length: 15 amino acids. Germline CDR1 is SGHTA and CDR2 is FQGNSA. In nucleotides, the CDR3 is TGTGCCAGCAGCTTAGTAAGAAGCGAGTACAATGAGCAGTTCTTC. It translates to CASSLVRSEYNEQFF.

This clonotype has at least ten counts. The chain couples TRBV6-5 to TRBJ1-2, with 10 bases aligning to TRBD1. Germline loops: CDR1 MNHEY, CDR2 SVGAGI. The CDR3 is 15 amino acids. V lost 4 bases and J lost 7; bases outside the gene matches: 9. CDR3 region: CASSLTGQGHSGYTF. In nucleotides, the CDR3 is TGTGCCAGCAGTTTAACGGGACAGGGGCATTCTGGCTACACCTTC.

This clonotype was counted only a few times. The V call is TRBV5-4, the J call TRBJ2-1, with a tentative D call TRBD2 (6 bases). Germline V gene data show CDR1 as SGHNT and CDR2 as YYREEE (reference sequence). The CDR3 spans 16 residues. V was shortened by 2 bases and J by 0 bases, with 12 bases between the two germline ends. The CDR3 region has the DNA TGTGCCAGCAGCTTTTTAGCGGCAAGCTCCTACAATGAGCAGTTCTTC. It translates to CASSFLAASSYNEQFF.

In its sample, this clonotype was seen many times. This chain joins TRBV4-2 and TRBJ2-1; 9 bases map to TRBD2. After removal of 1 base from V and 7 bases from J, the junction contained 8 bases not matched to a gene. The CDR3 has 16 residues. Germline CDR1 and CDR2: LGHNA and YNFKEQ. CDR3 sequence: CASSQVPAGGRNEQFF. The CDR3 region has the DNA TGTGCCAGCAGCCAAGTTCCAGCGGGAGGAAGGAATGAGCAGTTCTTC.

The rearrangement links TRBV4-3 to TRBJ2-1, with 8 bases identical to TRBD2. V was pared by 1 base and J by 6 bases, with 11 bases of the junction left unmatched. Germline V CDR1 and CDR2: LGHNA, YSLEER. The CDR3 has 17 residues. The CDR3 reads CASSQALAGTPGNEQFF. Written as DNA, the CDR3 is TGCGCCAGCAGCCAAGCCTTAGCGGGAACTCCGGGCAATGAGCAGTTCTTC.

This clonotype has at least ten counts. The rearrangement uses TRBV20-1 and TRBJ2-3; possible D gene TRBD2, 6 bases. CDR1 and CDR2 (germline): DFQATT, SNEGSKA (reference sequence). V was cut by 0 bases and J by 1 base, with 11 bases left in between. The CDR3 extends over 15 amino acids. The CDR3 nucleotides are TGCAGTGCTAGAGAGGCGGCTAGCGGCACAGATACGCAGTATTTT. Its translation: CSAREAASGTDTQYF.

This clonotype was recorded at least ten times. J is TRBJ2-3 and V is TRBV14; D is perhaps TRBD2 (6 bases). Germline CDR1 SGHDN, CDR2 FVKESK. The CDR3 is 16 residues long. Trimming shortened V by 1 base and J by 4 bases, and 15 bases separated the two germline ends. The CDR3, as DNA: TGTGCCAGCAGCCAAGTTTACGGGAGTCGAGCAGATACGCAGTATTTT. It translates to CASSQVYGSRADTQYF.

This clonotype was counted ten times or more. The rearrangement uses TRBV18 and TRBJ1-1; D gene unclear. CDR3 length: 13 amino acids. The V end lost 2 bases, the J end lost 4 bases, and 8 bases lay between the germline ends. Germline V gene sequence: CDR1 KGHSH, CDR2 LQKENI. The CDR3 sequence is CASSPYPSTEAFF. The CDR3 region has the DNA TGTGCCAGCTCACCATACCCGAGCACTGAAGCTTTCTTT.

This clonotype was counted only a few times. The chain joins TRBV5-1 to TRBJ2-3, with D possibly matching TRBD1 (5 bases). There are 14 residues in the CDR3. Germline assignment: CDR1 SGHRS and CDR2 YFSETQ. V lost 2 bases, J lost 1 base, and 8 bases lay in between. In DNA form, the CDR3 reads TGCGCCAGCAGCTTATTAGGGGGCACAGATACGCAGTATTTT. Translated, it gives CASSLLGGTDTQYF.